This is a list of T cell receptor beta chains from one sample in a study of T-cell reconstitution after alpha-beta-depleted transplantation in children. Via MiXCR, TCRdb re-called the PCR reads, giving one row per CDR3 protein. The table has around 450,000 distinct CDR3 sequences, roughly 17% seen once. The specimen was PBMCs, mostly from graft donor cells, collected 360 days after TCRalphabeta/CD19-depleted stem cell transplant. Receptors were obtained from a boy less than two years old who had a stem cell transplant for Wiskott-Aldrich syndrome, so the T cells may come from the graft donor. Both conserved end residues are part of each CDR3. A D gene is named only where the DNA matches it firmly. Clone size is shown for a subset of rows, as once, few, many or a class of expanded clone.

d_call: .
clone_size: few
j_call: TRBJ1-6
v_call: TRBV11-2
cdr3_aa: CASSLYITGFSYNSPLHF
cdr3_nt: TGTGCCAGCAGCTTATATATCACAGGGTTCTCCTATAATTCACCCCTCCACTTT

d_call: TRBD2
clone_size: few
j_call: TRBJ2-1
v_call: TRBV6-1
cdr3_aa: CASSVITSDSLNEQFF
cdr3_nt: TGTGCCAGCAGCGTAATAACTAGCGACTCCCTCAATGAGCAGTTCTTC

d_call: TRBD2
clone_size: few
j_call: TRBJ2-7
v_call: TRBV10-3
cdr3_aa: CAISEILAGAYEQYF
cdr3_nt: TGTGCCATCAGTGAGATCCTAGCGGGAGCCTACGAGCAGTACTTC

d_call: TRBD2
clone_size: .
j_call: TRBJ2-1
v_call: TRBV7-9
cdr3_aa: CASSRWRESYNEQFF
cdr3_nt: TGTGCCAGCAGCCGGTGGCGGGAGTCCTACAATGAGCAGTTCTTC

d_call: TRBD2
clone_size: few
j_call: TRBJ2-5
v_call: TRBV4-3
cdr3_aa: CASSQDLAGEETQYF
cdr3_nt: TGCGCCAGCAGCCAAGATCTAGCGGGGGAAGAGACCCAGTACTTC

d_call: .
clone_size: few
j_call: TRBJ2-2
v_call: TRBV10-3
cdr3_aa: CAIRPSILTGELFF
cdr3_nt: TGTGCCATCCGGCCCAGCATTCTCACCGGGGAGCTGTTTTTT

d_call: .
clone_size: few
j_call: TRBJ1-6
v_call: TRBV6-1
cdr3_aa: CASRPDSSYNSPLHF
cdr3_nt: TGTGCCAGCAGGCCTGACAGCTCCTATAATTCACCCCTCCACTTT

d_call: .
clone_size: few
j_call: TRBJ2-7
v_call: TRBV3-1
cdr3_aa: CASSQNPYEQYF
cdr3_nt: TGTGCCAGCAGCCAGAACCCCTACGAGCAGTACTTC

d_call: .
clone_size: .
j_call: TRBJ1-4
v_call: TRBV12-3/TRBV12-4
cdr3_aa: CASSLVGSGNEKLFF
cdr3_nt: TGTGCCAGCAGTTTGGTGGGGAGTGGGAATGAAAAACTGTTTTTT

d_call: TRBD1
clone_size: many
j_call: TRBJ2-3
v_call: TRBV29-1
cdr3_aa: CSVADRGDTQYF
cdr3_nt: TGCAGCGTTGCCGACAGGGGGGATACGCAGTATTTT

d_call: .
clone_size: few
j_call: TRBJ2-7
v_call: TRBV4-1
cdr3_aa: CASSQVVSYEQYF
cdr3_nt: TGCGCCAGCAGCCAAGTAGTCTCCTACGAGCAGTACTTC

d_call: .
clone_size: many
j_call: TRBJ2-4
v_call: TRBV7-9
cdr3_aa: CASSNPGEGENIQYF
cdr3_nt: TGTGCCAGCTCGAACCCAGGGGAGGGAGAAAACATTCAGTACTTC

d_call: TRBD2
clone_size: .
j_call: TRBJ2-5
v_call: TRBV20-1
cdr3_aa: CSARNRRGLAGVWQETQYF
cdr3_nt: TGCAGTGCTAGGAACCGGCGGGGGCTAGCGGGGGTGTGGCAAGAGACCCAGTACTTC